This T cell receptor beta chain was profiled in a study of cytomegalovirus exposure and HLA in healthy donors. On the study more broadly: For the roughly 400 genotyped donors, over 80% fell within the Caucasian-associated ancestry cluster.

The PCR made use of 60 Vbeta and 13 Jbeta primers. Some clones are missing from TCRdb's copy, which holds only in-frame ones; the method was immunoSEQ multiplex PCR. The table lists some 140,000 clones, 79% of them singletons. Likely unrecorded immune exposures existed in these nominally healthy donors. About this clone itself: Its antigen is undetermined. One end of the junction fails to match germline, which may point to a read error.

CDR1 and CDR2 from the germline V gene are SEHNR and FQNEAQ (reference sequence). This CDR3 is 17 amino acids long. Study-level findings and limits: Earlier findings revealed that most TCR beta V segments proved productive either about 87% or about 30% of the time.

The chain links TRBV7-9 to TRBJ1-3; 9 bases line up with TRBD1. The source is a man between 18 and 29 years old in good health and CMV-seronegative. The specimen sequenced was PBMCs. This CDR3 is CSSSLGQGFGSGNTIYF. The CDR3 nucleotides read TGTTCCAGCAGCTTAGGACAGGGGTTCGGCTCTGGAAACACCATATATTTT. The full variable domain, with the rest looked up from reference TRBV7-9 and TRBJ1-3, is DTGVSQNPRHKITKRGQNVTFRCDPISEHNRLYWYRQTLGQGPEFLTYFQNEAQLEKSRLLSDRFSAERPKGSFSTLEIQRTEQGDSAMYLCSSSLGQGFGSGNTIYFGEGSWLTVV.